The T cell receptor beta chain described here comes from a study of blood T cells in healthy people across ages. As regards this clonotype: The antigen remains unidentified.

This CDR3 region has 13 residues. Trimming removed 2 bases from V and 2 bases from J, with 10 bases in between. Germline CDR1 and CDR2: DFQATT and SNEGSKA (reference sequence). It was with a sample-barcoded 5' primer and a J-beta primer mix that a second PCR of roughly 7 to 12 cycles was run. Each cDNA molecule carried a tag from a template-switch adaptor that contained 12 random nucleotides. Every sample gave at least 2.5 million paired-end reads containing CDR3. TCRdb reprocessed the 5' RACE reads with MiXCR, giving one entry per CDR3 protein. The sample carries about 680,000 distinct CDR3 sequences, more than 40% recorded once. Whole-study results and caveats: Naive CD4+ cell counts and diversity both ran higher in long-lived than in aged donors. One million T cells yielded diversity estimates that were considered underestimates.

Sequencing input: blood. V usage is TRBV20-1 and J usage is TRBJ2-7, with D maybe TRBD1 (6 bases). The receptor comes from a woman aged 55-69 years in good health. Written as DNA, the CDR3 is TGCAGTGCTAGACTAACAGGGACCTACGAGCAGTACTTC. Translating it yields CSARLTGTYEQYF.